Each of the 18 T cell receptor beta chains below was sequenced from the same sample in a study of T cells after yellow fever vaccination. Each CDR3 protein gets one entry after TCRdb re-called the 5' RACE reads with MiXCR. The sample lists about 400,000 distinct CDR3 sequences; roughly 6.2% were seen once. The material sequenced was PBMCs, taken 5 days after the yellow fever booster vaccination. Receptors were obtained from a man aged 25-45 years who received the YFV17D yellow fever vaccine.

This clonotype was recorded at least ten times. The chain is built from TRBV7-9 and TRBJ2-1, with unresolved D. The CDR3 sequence is 12 residues long. V was cut by 5 bases and J by 9 bases, with 11 bases left in between. Germline lookup yields CDR1 SEHNR and CDR2 FQNEAQ (reference sequence). The CDR3 DNA follows: TGTGCCAGCAGCCCACCTACCCCTGAGCAGTTCTTC. Protein: CASSPPTPEQFF.

This clonotype was recorded many times. V gene TRBV6-1 combines with J gene TRBJ1-3; no reliable D call. The CDR3 totals 12 residues. Germline V CDR1 and CDR2: MNHNS, SASEGT. V lost 10 bases, J lost 4 bases, and 11 bases lay in between. This CDR3 reads CATVTSGNTIYF. Written as DNA, the CDR3 is TGTGCCACCGTGACTTCCGGAAACACCATATATTTT.

This clonotype came up a few times. This chain connects TRBV7-2 to TRBJ2-1; tentative D call: TRBD2 (6 bases). Deletions cut 3 bases from V and 10 bases from J, with 16 bases between. CDR3 length: 14 amino acids. CDR1 SGHTA and CDR2 FQGNSA come from the germline V gene. CDR3 loop: CASSFGTPTLEQFF. CDR3 nucleotides: TGTGCCAGCAGCTTCGGGACTCCCACGTTAGAGCAGTTCTTC. Based on the CDR3 plus reference TRBV7-2 and TRBJ2-1, the full variable domain is GAGVSQSPSNKVTEKGKDVELRCDPISGHTALYWYRQSLGQGLEFLIYFQGNSAPDKSGLPSDRFSAERTGGSVSTLTIQRTQQEDSAVYLCASSFGTPTLEQFFGPGTRLTVL.

This clonotype was detected many times. The rearrangement joins TRBV29-1 to TRBJ2-1; 15 bases are a match to TRBD2. Germline trimming cut 0 bases from V and 2 bases from J; bases unmatched to any gene: 5. Germline values: CDR1 SQVTM, CDR2 ANQGSEA. This CDR3 contains 18 residues. CDR3 region: CSVEDSGLAGGTYNEQFF. The DNA of the CDR3 is TGCAGCGTTGAAGATTCGGGACTAGCGGGAGGCACCTACAATGAGCAGTTCTTC.

The chain uses TRBV6-1 and TRBJ1-1, with 7 bases identical to TRBD1. CDR1 MNHNS and CDR2 SASEGT come from the germline V gene. CDR3 length: 14 residues. Trimming at V came to 7 bases and at J to 1 base, leaving 6 bases not matched to a gene. The CDR3 DNA reads as TGTGCCAGCACTACATGGACAGGGAACACTGAAGCTTTCTTT. This codes for CASTTWTGNTEAFF.

In its sample, this clonotype was seen many times. This chain uses TRBV5-6 with TRBJ2-1, with 9 nucleotides matching TRBD2. Per germline, CDR1 SGHDT and CDR2 YYEEEE. CDR3 length equals 15 residues. J was trimmed by 4 bases and V by 4 bases; bases with no gene match: 6. The CDR3 protein is CASSPTSGRYNEQFF. CDR3 DNA: TGTGCCAGCAGCCCTACTAGCGGGCGGTACAATGAGCAGTTCTTC.

The gene calls are TRBV20-1 and TRBJ1-1; no definite D call. V lost 4 bases and J 7 bases, leaving 19 bases between the germline ends. In germline, CDR1 is DFQATT, CDR2 SNEGSKA (reference sequence). The CDR3 has 14 amino acids. CDR3 nucleotide sequence: TGCAGTGCTATAACTGACCCGGATCACTTTGAAGCTTTCTTT. Protein product: CSAITDPDHFEAFF.

There are a few counts of this clonotype. The gene calls are TRBV29-1 and TRBJ2-1; perhaps TRBD2 as D (7 bases). V was shortened by 6 bases and J by 7 bases, with 16 bases between the two germline ends. This CDR3 has 13 amino acids. CDR1 and CDR2 from the germline V gene are SQVTM and ANQGSEA. The CDR3 DNA is TGCAGCGTGAGGGGGGAGGGCATTAATGAGCAGTTCTTC. Its protein product is CSVRGEGINEQFF.

The sample holds many counts of this clonotype. The rearrangement links TRBV6-1 to TRBJ2-2; tentatively, D is TRBD2 (6 bases). Germline V gene data show CDR1 as MNHNS and CDR2 as SASEGT. Trimming shortened V by 7 bases and J by 1 base, and 13 bases separated the two germline ends. The CDR3 sequence is 15 residues long. CDR3 DNA sequence: TGTGCCAGCACCAAAGGGACTTTGAACACCGGGGAGCTGTTTTTT. It codes for CASTKGTLNTGELFF.

This clonotype was seen at least ten times. J is TRBJ1-5 and V is TRBV7-2; D is uncertain. CDR3 length: 12 amino acids. V lost 6 bases and J 4 bases, leaving 7 bases between the germline ends. Germline CDR1 SGHTA, CDR2 FQGNSA. CDR3 in DNA: TGTGCCAGCAGTCACAATAATCAGCCCCAGCATTTT. Amino acid sequence: CASSHNNQPQHF.

This clonotype has just a few counts. V usage is TRBV29-1 and J usage is TRBJ2-2, with D hard to call. The V gene lost 5 bases and the J gene lost 4 bases, with 17 bases spanning the gap. The germline gives CDR1 SQVTM, CDR2 ANQGSEA. The CDR3 has 15 residues. CDR3 coding DNA: TGCAGCGTTCCTAACGGCCTTGGGTCCACCGGGGAGCTGTTTTTT. It is translated as CSVPNGLGSTGELFF.

J is TRBJ2-7 and V is TRBV20-1, with TRBD1 as a possible D gene (6 bases). This CDR3 has 13 amino acids. Trimming shortened V by 6 bases and J by 2 bases, and 14 bases separated the two germline ends. Germline V gene lookup returns CDR1 DFQATT and CDR2 SNEGSKA (reference sequence). The CDR3 DNA follows: TGCAGTGCAACCCAAGGGACACCCTACGAGCAGTACTTC. Amino acid sequence: CSATQGTPYEQYF.

This clonotype was observed a handful of times. V gene TRBV4-3 combines with J gene TRBJ1-5; D is uncertain. Per germline, CDR1 LGHNA and CDR2 YSLEER. The CDR3 runs to 13 residues. V lost 0 bases, J lost 7 bases, and 7 bases lay in between. CDR3 sequence (DNA): TGCGCCAGCAGCCAAGATTTTCACCAGCCCCAGCATTTT. Encoded protein: CASSQDFHQPQHF.

The sample holds a few counts of this clonotype. The CDR3 region is CASSLDTGRLNEQFF. In DNA, the CDR3 is TGTGCCAGCAGTTTGGACACAGGGAGGTTGAATGAGCAGTTCTTC. J is TRBJ2-1 and V is TRBV27, with D possibly called TRBD1 or TRBD2 (6 bases each). V lost 3 bases, J lost 7 bases, and 16 bases lay in between. Per germline, CDR1 MNHEY and CDR2 SMNVEV (reference sequence). This CDR3 is built from 15 residues.

This clonotype was picked up many times. The chain employs TRBV7-3 and TRBJ2-1; the match to TRBD2 covers 8 bases. The CDR3 is 16 amino acids. Unmatched junction bases numbered 5, after V lost 1 base and J lost 3 bases. Germline loops: CDR1 SGHTA, CDR2 FQGTGA. CDR3 nucleotide sequence: TGTGCCAGCAGCTTAAAAAGCGGGAGAAACTACAATGAGCAGTTCTTC. Translating gives CASSLKSGRNYNEQFF.

This clonotype has a count of ten or more. The chain couples TRBV7-2 to TRBJ2-1; the D is unclear. The CDR3 is 13 residues long. Germline-derived CDR1 and CDR2 are SGHTA and FQGNSA. Deletions cut 4 bases from V and 10 bases from J, with 14 bases between. The CDR3 loop reads CASSSSFANEQFF. The CDR3 DNA sequence: TGTGCCAGCAGCTCATCCTTTGCGAACGAGCAGTTCTTC.

J is TRBJ2-1 and V is TRBV12-3 or TRBV12-4, with TRBD2 matching over 9 bases. With 6 bases clipped from V and 7 bases from J, the junction kept 25 bases outside the gene matches. The CDR3 contains 20 residues. The CDR3 here is CASSPFGTPGLALPSNEQFF. In DNA, the CDR3 is TGTGCCAGCAGCCCTTTCGGGACACCAGGACTAGCGCTCCCCTCTAATGAGCAGTTCTTC.

This clonotype appeared a few times. The chain has TRBV5-5 and TRBJ2-1, with TRBD1 identical over 7 bases. Germline lookup yields CDR1 SGHKS and CDR2 YYEKEE (reference sequence). V shed 4 bases and J 9 bases; nucleotides not matched to a gene: 10. This CDR3 is 14 amino acids long. CDR3 sequence (DNA): TGTGCCAGCAGCCCCGGAACAGGGGCGGCTGAGCAGTTCTTC. This gives the protein CASSPGTGAAEQFF. The full variable domain, its missing parts supplied by reference TRBV5-5 and TRBJ2-1, is DAGVTQSPTHLIKTRGQQVTLRCSPISGHKSVSWYQQVLGQGPQFIFQYYEKEERGRGNFPDRFSARQFPNYSSELNVNALLLGDSALYLCASSPGTGAAEQFFGPGTRLTVL.